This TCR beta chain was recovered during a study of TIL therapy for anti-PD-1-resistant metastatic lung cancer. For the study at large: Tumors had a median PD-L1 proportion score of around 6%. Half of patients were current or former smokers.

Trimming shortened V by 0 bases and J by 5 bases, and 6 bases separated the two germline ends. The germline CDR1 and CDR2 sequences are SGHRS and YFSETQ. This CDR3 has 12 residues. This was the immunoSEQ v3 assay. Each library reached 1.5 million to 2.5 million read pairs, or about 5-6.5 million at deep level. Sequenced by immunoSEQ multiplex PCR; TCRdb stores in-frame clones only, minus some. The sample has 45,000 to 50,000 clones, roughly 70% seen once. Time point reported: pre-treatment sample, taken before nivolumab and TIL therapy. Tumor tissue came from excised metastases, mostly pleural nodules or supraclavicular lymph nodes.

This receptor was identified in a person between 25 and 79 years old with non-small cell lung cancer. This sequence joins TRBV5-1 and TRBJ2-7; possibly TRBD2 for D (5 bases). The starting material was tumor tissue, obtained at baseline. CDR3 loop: CASSLAGNEQYF. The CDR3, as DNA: TGCGCCAGCAGCTTGGCCGGGAACGAGCAGTACTTC.